The clone carrying this T cell receptor (beta chain) has only a few counts. Its antigen remains unidentified. The sample belongs to a study of shared clonotypes between healthy human individuals. Study-wide background: Researchers assigned three CD4 naive, three CD4 memory, two CD8 naive and one CD8 memory plate to each donor. Findings and limits, study-wide: The low donor count limited represented genetic and exposure-history diversity. Sharing across a few donors was seen in about 5% of naive CD4 clonotypes. Larger estimated richness was generally recorded for naive subsets relative to memory subsets.

The germline V gene has CDR1 SGHTA and CDR2 FQGTGA. V lost 1 base and J lost 5, with 6 bases in between. CDR3 length: 13 residues. Only in-frame clones appear in the TCRdb table, and some are missing; sequencing was by immunoSEQ multiplex PCR. The repertoire has nearly 750,000 clones, roughly two thirds of them found once; the top ten carry less than 2%. The origin of this receptor is a woman aged 25 to 45 in good health. The rearrangement joins TRBV7-3 to TRBJ2-1, with no clear D. The material sequenced was memory CD4+ T cells sorted from blood. Regarding subset: CD45RA-negative fraction. CDR3 residues: CASSLSSHNEQFF. DNA of the CDR3: TGTGCCAGCAGCTTAAGTAGCCACAATGAGCAGTTCTTC.